The 6 T cell receptor beta chains below all came from one sample that was sequenced in a study of CD8+CD57+ T cells in acquired aplastic anemia. Researchers used genomic DNA as the template to profile TCR beta VDJ and CDR3. TCRdb re-called the reads with MiXCR, one entry per CDR3 protein. Among about 180,000 distinct CDR3 sequences, almost 50% were seen once, and the ten largest hold over 10%. All patients picked for sequencing had shown, by flow cytometry, an expansion of CD8+CD57+ cells. The sequenced sample consisted of sorted CD4+, CD8+, or CD8+CD57+ T cells (not recorded which) from PBMCs. Receptors were obtained from a human donor with aplastic anemia.

CDR3 amino acids: CASASAGGRTENIQYF. As DNA, the CDR3 is TGTGCCAGCGCCTCTGCCGGGGGCAGAACCGAAAACATTCAGTACTTC. The chain carries TRBV6-1 and TRBJ2-4, with D perhaps TRBD1 or TRBD2 (6 bases each). This CDR3 comprises 16 residues. Germline V lookup: CDR1 MNHNS, CDR2 SASEGT. V was cut by 8 bases and J by 5 bases, with 22 bases left in between.

The chain joins TRBV19 to TRBJ1-1, with a weak D call TRBD1 (6 bases). V was clipped by 5 bases and J by 1 base, with 14 bases between them. This CDR3 has 15 amino acids. From germline, CDR1 is LNHDA and CDR2 SQIVND (reference sequence). As DNA, the CDR3 is TGTGCCAGTAGTTCGTCGGGGGGACAGAACACTGAAGCTTTCTTT. It translates to CASSSSGGQNTEAFF.

The chain carries TRBV10-2 and TRBJ1-2; no definite D call. The CDR3 has 13 residues. Germline V gene data show CDR1 as WSHSY and CDR2 as SAAADI. The ends were cut back, 2 bases at V and 4 bases at J, with 8 bases in the middle. The CDR3 spells CASSEKGLYGYTF. In DNA, the CDR3 is TGCGCCAGCAGTGAGAAGGGTCTCTATGGCTACACCTTC.

This clonotype occurred a few times. Sequence at one end of the junction differs from germline and may be a read error. This rearrangement joins TRBV10-3 to TRBJ2-7; D is ambiguous. This CDR3 region has 14 residues. Germline V gene sequence: CDR1 ENHRY, CDR2 SYGVKD. CDR3 DNA: TGTGCCAGCAGTTACGGTCTGAATCCCTACGAGCAGTACTTC. Amino acid sequence: CASSYGLNPYEQYF.

This clonotype was detected ten times or more. The chain employs TRBV2 and TRBJ1-1; 8 bases map to TRBD1. The CDR3 covers 16 residues. Losses at the gene ends were 6 bases for V and 4 bases for J; bases not matched to a gene: 13. Looked up from germline, CDR1 is SNHLY and CDR2 is FYNNEI. In DNA form, the CDR3 reads TGTGCCAGCAGGCCCGGGACAGGAGAAGGCAGCACTGAAGCTTTCTTT. It specifies CASRPGTGEGSTEAFF.

This clonotype was recorded a few times. CDR3 amino acids: CASSESGQGAASPLHF. The CDR3 bases are TGCGCCAGCAGTGAGTCGGGACAGGGGGCGGCTTCACCCCTCCACTTT. The V call is TRBV10-1, the J call TRBJ1-6; 12 bases align to TRBD1. V was pared by 0 bases and J by 9 bases, with 3 bases of the junction left unmatched. The CDR3 is 16 residues long. CDR1 and CDR2 from the germline V gene are WNHNN and SYGVQD (reference sequence).